Listed below are T cell receptor beta chains from one sample, sequenced in a study of control samples from healthy donors and cancer patients. The assay was immunoSEQ multiplex PCR, and TCRdb's table has in-frame clones only and misses some. Of around 170,000 clones listed, about 91% were seen once; the top ten hold 4% to 6%. Sequences were obtained from blood. The receptors were sampled from a woman in her twenties or thirties in good health. Each CDR3 is given with its conserved first and last residue. The order of the fields is J gene, D gene, clone size, V gene, CDR3 DNA, CDR3 protein. The D gene is left open where the match is weak. The size entry is marked missing in some rows and otherwise reads once, few, many or a size class.

j_gene: TRBJ2-5; d_gene: TRBD1; abundance: few; v_gene: TRBV2; CDR3nt: TGTGCCAGCACCGAATTAGGGACAGGGAGGACCCAGTACTTC; CDR3aa: CASTELGTGRTQYF
j_gene: TRBJ1-1; d_gene: NA; abundance: NA; v_gene: TRBV5-1; CDR3nt: TGCGCCAGCAGCGGAACGAGGGGGAACACTGAAGCTTTCTTT; CDR3aa: CASSGTRGNTEAFF
j_gene: TRBJ1-5; d_gene: NA; abundance: NA; v_gene: TRBV5-1; CDR3nt: TGCGCCAGCAGCCCTACTAGCAATCAGCCCCAGCATTTT; CDR3aa: CASSPTSNQPQHF
j_gene: TRBJ1-5; d_gene: NA; abundance: NA; v_gene: TRBV5-1; CDR3nt: TGCGCCAGCAGCCCGGGACTCAGTAGCGATCAGCCCCAGCATTTT; CDR3aa: CASSPGLSSDQPQHF
j_gene: TRBJ2-1; d_gene: NA; abundance: NA; v_gene: TRBV19; CDR3nt: TGTGCCAGTAGTATGCCCGAGGTGCTAGCGAAGGTCTCCTACAATGAGCAGTTCTTC; CDR3aa: CASSMPEVLAKVSYNEQFF
j_gene: TRBJ2-7; d_gene: TRBD2; abundance: NA; v_gene: TRBV2; CDR3nt: TGTGCCAGCAGCCCACTAGCGCCCGCGGGCAACGAGCAGTACTTC; CDR3aa: CASSPLAPAGNEQYF
j_gene: TRBJ1-5; d_gene: NA; abundance: NA; v_gene: TRBV6-6; CDR3nt: TGTGCCAGCAGTTACTCGTCGGGGATCGAGCAGCCCCAGCATTTT; CDR3aa: CASSYSSGIEQPQHF
j_gene: TRBJ1-3; d_gene: TRBD1; abundance: few; v_gene: TRBV9; CDR3nt: TGTGCCAGCAGCAATAAACAGGGGGCGTTTGCTGGAAACACCATATATTTT; CDR3aa: CASSNKQGAFAGNTIYF
j_gene: TRBJ2-1; d_gene: TRBD1; abundance: NA; v_gene: TRBV15; CDR3nt: TGTGCCACCAGAAGGGAAGTGGCAGGGGGCCAGTTCTTC; CDR3aa: CATRREVAGGQFF
j_gene: TRBJ2-1; d_gene: NA; abundance: NA; v_gene: TRBV4-1; CDR3nt: TGCGCCAGCAGCCAAGATGGTCTAGCCGCCAATGAGCAGTTCTTC; CDR3aa: CASSQDGLAANEQFF
j_gene: TRBJ1-1; d_gene: NA; abundance: NA; v_gene: TRBV5-1; CDR3nt: TGCGCCAGCAGAGGGGCGGTAAGGGACACTGAAGCTTTCTTT; CDR3aa: CASRGAVRDTEAFF
j_gene: TRBJ2-7; d_gene: NA; abundance: NA; v_gene: TRBV5-1; CDR3nt: TGCGCCAGCAGCTTGGAACTGAGAAGCTACGAGCAGTACTTC; CDR3aa: CASSLELRSYEQYF
j_gene: TRBJ2-2; d_gene: NA; abundance: few; v_gene: TRBV18; CDR3nt: TGTGCCAGCTCACCGGGGCCCAGGGCCACCTTCACCGGGGAGCTGTTTTTT; CDR3aa: CASSPGPRATFTGELFF
j_gene: TRBJ1-1; d_gene: TRBD1; abundance: NA; v_gene: TRBV6-5; CDR3nt: TGTGCCAGCAAGAGGGAGGACAGGGCGACTGAAGCTTTCTTT; CDR3aa: CASKREDRATEAFF
j_gene: TRBJ2-7; d_gene: NA; abundance: NA; v_gene: TRBV21-1; CDR3nt: TGTGCCAGCAGCAAATGGGGGACTAGCGGGAGGGAGGGCGAGCAGTACTTC; CDR3aa: CASSKWGTSGREGEQYF
j_gene: TRBJ1-6; d_gene: NA; abundance: NA; v_gene: TRBV9; CDR3nt: TGTGCCAGCAGCGTGAAAGGACAAGCTAATTCACCCCTCCACTTT; CDR3aa: CASSVKGQANSPLHF
j_gene: TRBJ1-3; d_gene: NA; abundance: NA; v_gene: TRBV28; CDR3nt: TGTGCCAGCAGTCCCCCCCGAGGCAACTCTGGAAACACCATATATTTT; CDR3aa: CASSPPRGNSGNTIYF
j_gene: TRBJ2-7; d_gene: TRBD1; abundance: few; v_gene: TRBV24-1; CDR3nt: TGTGCCACCAGTGATACCGGGACAGCTTACGAGCAGTACTTC; CDR3aa: CATSDTGTAYEQYF
j_gene: TRBJ2-7; d_gene: TRBD1; abundance: few; v_gene: TRBV7-9; CDR3nt: TGTGCCAGCAGCCACAGGGGCTCCTACGAGCAGTACTTC; CDR3aa: CASSHRGSYEQYF
j_gene: TRBJ1-2; d_gene: TRBD1; abundance: few; v_gene: TRBV9; CDR3nt: TGTGCCAGCAGCGTAGGTACAGGGGACCGCGGTGGCTACACCTTC; CDR3aa: CASSVGTGDRGGYTF
j_gene: TRBJ1-2; d_gene: NA; abundance: NA; v_gene: TRBV6-6; CDR3nt: TGTGCCAGCAACGCCGGGCCCAACTATGGCTACACCTTC; CDR3aa: CASNAGPNYGYTF
j_gene: TRBJ2-3; d_gene: TRBD1; abundance: NA; v_gene: TRBV6-5; CDR3nt: TGTGCCAGCCGACGCGGGACAGGGGGTGGAGATACGCAGTATTTT; CDR3aa: CASRRGTGGGDTQYF
j_gene: TRBJ2-7; d_gene: TRBD2; abundance: NA; v_gene: TRBV9; CDR3nt: TGTGCCAGCAGCGTAGACGGGAGGGCCGGTGAGCAGTACTTC; CDR3aa: CASSVDGRAGEQYF
j_gene: TRBJ2-6; d_gene: NA; abundance: NA; v_gene: TRBV28; CDR3nt: TGTGCCAGCAGTTTCTGGAGCTCTGGGGCCAACGTCCTGACTTTC; CDR3aa: CASSFWSSGANVLTF
j_gene: TRBJ2-3; d_gene: NA; abundance: NA; v_gene: TRBV3-1/TRBV3-2; CDR3nt: TGTGCCAGCACCCGGGGCGGCCGCACAGATACGCAGTATTTT; CDR3aa: CASTRGGRTDTQYF
j_gene: TRBJ2-1; d_gene: NA; abundance: NA; v_gene: TRBV6-2/TRBV6-3; CDR3nt: TGTGCCAGCAGTTACCTAGGGTTATCCGGTAATGAGCAGTTCTTC; CDR3aa: CASSYLGLSGNEQFF
j_gene: TRBJ2-7; d_gene: NA; abundance: NA; v_gene: TRBV27; CDR3nt: TGTGCCAGCAGCTCTCCGCAGGGTGGATACTACGAGCAGTACTTC; CDR3aa: CASSSPQGGYYEQYF